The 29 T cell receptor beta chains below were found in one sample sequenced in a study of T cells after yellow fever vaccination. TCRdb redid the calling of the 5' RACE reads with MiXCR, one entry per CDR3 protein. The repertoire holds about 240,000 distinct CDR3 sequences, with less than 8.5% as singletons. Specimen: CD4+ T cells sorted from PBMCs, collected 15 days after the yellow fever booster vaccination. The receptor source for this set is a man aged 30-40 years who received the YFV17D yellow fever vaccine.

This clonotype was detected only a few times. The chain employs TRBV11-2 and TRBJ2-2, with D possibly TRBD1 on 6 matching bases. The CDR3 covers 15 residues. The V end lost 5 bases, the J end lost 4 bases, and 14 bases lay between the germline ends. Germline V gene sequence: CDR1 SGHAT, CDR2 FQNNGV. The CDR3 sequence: CASSNRQASTGELFF. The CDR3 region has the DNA TGTGCCAGCAGCAATCGACAGGCGAGCACCGGGGAGCTGTTTTTT.

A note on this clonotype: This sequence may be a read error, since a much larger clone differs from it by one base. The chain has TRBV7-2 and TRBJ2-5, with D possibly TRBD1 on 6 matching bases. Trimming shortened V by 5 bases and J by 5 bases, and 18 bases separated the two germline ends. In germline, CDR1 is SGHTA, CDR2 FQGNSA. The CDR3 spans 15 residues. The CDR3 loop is CASSGNDRTCETQYF. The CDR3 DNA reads TGTGCCAGCAGCGGAAACGACAGGACCTGTGAGACCCAGTACTTC.

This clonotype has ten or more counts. CDR3 sequence (DNA): TGTGCCAGCAGCGCCGCGGGAGGTCGGGCCGGGGAGCTGTTTTTT. Residues: CASSAAGGRAGELFF. The chain couples TRBV9 to TRBJ2-2; TRBD2 matches 8 bases. There are 15 residues in the CDR3. V shed 3 bases, J shed 6 bases, and the junction held 7 bases outside the gene matches. Germline CDR1 and CDR2: SGDLS and YYNGEE.

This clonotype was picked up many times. This CDR3 is CAISDGQGMPEAFF. CDR3 DNA sequence: TGTGCCATCAGTGATGGACAGGGTATGCCTGAAGCTTTCTTT. The genes are TRBV10-3 and TRBJ1-1, with 8 bases matching TRBD1. The junction had 6 bases not matched to a gene; V was cut back by 3 bases and J by 6 bases. This CDR3 contains 14 residues. CDR1 ENHRY and CDR2 SYGVKD come from the germline V gene.

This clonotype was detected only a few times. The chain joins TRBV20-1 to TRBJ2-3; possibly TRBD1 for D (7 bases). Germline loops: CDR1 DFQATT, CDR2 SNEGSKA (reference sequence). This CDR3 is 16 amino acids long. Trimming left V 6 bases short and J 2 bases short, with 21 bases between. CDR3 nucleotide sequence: TGCAGTGCAGGGGAGAGGGCGGGACAGTTCACAGATACGCAGTATTTT. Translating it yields CSAGERAGQFTDTQYF.

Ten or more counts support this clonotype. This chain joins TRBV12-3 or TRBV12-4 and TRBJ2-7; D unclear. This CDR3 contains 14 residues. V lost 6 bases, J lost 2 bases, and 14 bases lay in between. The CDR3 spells CASSPPGPAYEQYF. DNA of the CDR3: TGTGCCAGCAGCCCTCCCGGGCCGGCCTACGAGCAGTACTTC.

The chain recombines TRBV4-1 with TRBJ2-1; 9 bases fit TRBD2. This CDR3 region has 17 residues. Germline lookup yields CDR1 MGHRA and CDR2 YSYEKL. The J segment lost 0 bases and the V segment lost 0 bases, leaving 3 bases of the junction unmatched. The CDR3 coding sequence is TGCGCCAGCAGCCAAGATCCAGCGGGAGGCTCCTACAATGAGCAGTTCTTC. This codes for CASSQDPAGGSYNEQFF.

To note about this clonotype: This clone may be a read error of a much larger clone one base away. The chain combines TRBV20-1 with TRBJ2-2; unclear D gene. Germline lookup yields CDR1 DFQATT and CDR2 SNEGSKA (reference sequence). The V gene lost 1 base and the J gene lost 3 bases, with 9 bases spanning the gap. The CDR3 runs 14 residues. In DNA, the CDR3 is TGCAGTGCTAGAGTACACAGCGACACCGGGGAGCTGTTTTTT. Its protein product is CSARVHSDTGELFF.

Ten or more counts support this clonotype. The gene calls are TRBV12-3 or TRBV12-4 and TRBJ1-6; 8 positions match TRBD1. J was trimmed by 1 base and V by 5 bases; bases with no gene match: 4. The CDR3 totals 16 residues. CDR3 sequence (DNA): TGTGCCAGCAGTAATACAGGGGGATCCTATAATTCACCCCTCCACTTT. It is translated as CASSNTGGSYNSPLHF.

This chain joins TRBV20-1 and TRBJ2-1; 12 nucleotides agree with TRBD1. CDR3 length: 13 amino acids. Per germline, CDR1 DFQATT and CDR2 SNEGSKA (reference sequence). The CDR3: CSAGTGGLNEQFF. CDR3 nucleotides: TGCAGCGCCGGGACAGGGGGCTTGAATGAGCAGTTCTTC.

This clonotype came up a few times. For the CDR3, the DNA is TGTGCCAGCAGTAAAACAGGGGGAAGAACCGGGGAGCTGTTTTTT. It specifies CASSKTGGRTGELFF. This chain connects TRBV5-4 to TRBJ2-2, with TRBD1 identical over 8 bases. In germline, CDR1 is SGHNT, CDR2 YYREEE (reference sequence). J gave up 5 bases and V 5 bases, and 8 bases lay outside the gene matches. CDR3 size: 15 residues. Full variable domain (rest looked up from reference TRBV5-4 and TRBJ2-2): ETGVTQSPTHLIKTRGQQVTLRCSSQSGHNTVSWYQQALGQGPQFIFQYYREEENGRGNFPPRFSGLQFPNYSSELNVNALELDDSALYLCASSKTGGRTGELFFGEGSRLTVL.

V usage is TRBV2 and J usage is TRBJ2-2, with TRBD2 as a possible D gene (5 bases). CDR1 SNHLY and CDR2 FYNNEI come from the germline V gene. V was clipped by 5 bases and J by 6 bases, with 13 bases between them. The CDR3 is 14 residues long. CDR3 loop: CASSLSLAAGELFF. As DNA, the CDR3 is TGTGCCAGCAGTCTCTCCCTAGCCGCCGGGGAGCTGTTTTTT.

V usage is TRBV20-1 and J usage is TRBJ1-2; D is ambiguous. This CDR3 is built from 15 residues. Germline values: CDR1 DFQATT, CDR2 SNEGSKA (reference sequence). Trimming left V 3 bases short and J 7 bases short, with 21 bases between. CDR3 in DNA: TGCAGTGCTAGTACCACTGCCGACGAAAGCACTGGCTACACCTTC. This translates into CSASTTADESTGYTF.

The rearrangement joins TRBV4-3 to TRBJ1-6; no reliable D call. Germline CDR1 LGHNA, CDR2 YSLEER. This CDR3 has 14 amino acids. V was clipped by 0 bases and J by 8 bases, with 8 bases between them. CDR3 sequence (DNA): TGCGCCAGCAGCCAAGATGGAAGGGATTCACCCCTCCACTTT. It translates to CASSQDGRDSPLHF.

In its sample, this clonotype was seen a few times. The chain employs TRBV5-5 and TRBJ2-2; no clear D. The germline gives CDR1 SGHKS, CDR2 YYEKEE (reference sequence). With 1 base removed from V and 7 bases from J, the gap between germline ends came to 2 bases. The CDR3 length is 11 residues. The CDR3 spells CASSLFGELFF. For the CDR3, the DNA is TGTGCCAGCAGCTTGTTCGGGGAGCTGTTTTTT. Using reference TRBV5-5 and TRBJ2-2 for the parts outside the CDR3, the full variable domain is DAGVTQSPTHLIKTRGQQVTLRCSPISGHKSVSWYQQVLGQGPQFIFQYYEKEERGRGNFPDRFSARQFPNYSSELNVNALLLGDSALYLCASSLFGELFFGEGSRLTVL.

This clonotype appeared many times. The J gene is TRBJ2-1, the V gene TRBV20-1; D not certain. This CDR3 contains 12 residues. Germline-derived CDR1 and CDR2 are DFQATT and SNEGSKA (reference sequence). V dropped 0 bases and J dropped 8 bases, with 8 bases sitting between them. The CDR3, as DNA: TGCAGTGCTAGAGATGAGGCCCATGAGCAGTTCTTC. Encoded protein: CSARDEAHEQFF.

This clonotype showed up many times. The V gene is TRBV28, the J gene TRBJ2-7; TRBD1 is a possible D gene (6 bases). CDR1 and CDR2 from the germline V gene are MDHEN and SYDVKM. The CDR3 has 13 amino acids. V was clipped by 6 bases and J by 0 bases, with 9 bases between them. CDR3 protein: CASRTGNSYEQYF. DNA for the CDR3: TGTGCCAGCAGGACAGGTAACTCCTACGAGCAGTACTTC. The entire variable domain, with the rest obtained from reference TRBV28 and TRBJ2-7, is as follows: DVKVTQSSRYLVKRTGEKVFLECVQDMDHENMFWYRQDPGLGLRLIYFSYDVKMKEKGDIPEGYSVSREKKERFSLILESASTNQTSMYLCASRTGNSYEQYFGPGTRLTVT.

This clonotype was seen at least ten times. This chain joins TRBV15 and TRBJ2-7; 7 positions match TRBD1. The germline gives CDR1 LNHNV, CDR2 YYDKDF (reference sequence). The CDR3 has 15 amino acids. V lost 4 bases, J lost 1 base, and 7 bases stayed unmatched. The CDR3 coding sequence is TGTGCCACCAGCACCCACAGGGGTGGTTCCTACGAGCAGTACTTC. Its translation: CATSTHRGGSYEQYF.

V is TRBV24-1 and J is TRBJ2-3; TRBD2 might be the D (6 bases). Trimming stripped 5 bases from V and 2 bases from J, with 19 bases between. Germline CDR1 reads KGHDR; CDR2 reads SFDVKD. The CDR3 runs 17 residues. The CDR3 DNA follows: TGTGCCACCAGTGTAAGGGGTGTTGGAGGGCCCACAGATACGCAGTATTTT. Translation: CATSVRGVGGPTDTQYF.

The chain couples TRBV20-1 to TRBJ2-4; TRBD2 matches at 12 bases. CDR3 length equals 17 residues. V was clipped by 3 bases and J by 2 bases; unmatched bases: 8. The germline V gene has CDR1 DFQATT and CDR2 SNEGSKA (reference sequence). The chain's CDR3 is CSASRLAGVRTKNIQYF. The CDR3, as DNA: TGCAGTGCTAGCAGACTAGCGGGAGTGCGGACCAAAAACATTCAGTACTTC.

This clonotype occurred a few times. The CDR3 bases are TGCAGTGCTTCGGACACCCCAGCGCAAAAACTGTTTTTT. Amino acid sequence: CSASDTPAQKLFF. The chain links TRBV20-1 to TRBJ1-4, with D possibly matching TRBD1 (5 bases). This CDR3 has 13 amino acids. Per germline, CDR1 DFQATT and CDR2 SNEGSKA (reference sequence). Deletions cut 5 bases from V and 9 bases from J, with 16 bases between.

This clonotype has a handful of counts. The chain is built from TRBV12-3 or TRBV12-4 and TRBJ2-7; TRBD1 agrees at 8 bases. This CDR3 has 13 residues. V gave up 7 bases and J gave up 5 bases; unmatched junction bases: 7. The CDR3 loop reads CASTIAGGHEQYF. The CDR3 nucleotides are TGTGCCAGCACAATCGCAGGGGGCCACGAGCAGTACTTC.

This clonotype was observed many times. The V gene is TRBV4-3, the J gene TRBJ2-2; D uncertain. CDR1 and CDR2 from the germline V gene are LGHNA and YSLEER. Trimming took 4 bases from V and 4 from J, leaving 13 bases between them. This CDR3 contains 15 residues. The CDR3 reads CASSPRGPTTGELFF. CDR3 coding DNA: TGCGCCAGCAGCCCCAGAGGACCGACCACCGGGGAGCTGTTTTTT.

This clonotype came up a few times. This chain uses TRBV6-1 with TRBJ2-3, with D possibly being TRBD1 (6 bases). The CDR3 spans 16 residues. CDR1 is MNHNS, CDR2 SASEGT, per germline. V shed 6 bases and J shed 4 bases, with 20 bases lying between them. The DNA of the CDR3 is TGTGCCAGCAGCTCCCCCCCAGGGGTAGGCCCAGATACGCAGTATTTT. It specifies CASSSPPGVGPDTQYF.

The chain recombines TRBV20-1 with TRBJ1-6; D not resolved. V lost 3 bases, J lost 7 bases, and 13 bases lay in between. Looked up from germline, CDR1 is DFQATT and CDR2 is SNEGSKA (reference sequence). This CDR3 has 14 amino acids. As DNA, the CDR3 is TGCAGTGCTAGCCCCGGGTCAAAGAATTCACCCCTCCACTTT. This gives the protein CSASPGSKNSPLHF.

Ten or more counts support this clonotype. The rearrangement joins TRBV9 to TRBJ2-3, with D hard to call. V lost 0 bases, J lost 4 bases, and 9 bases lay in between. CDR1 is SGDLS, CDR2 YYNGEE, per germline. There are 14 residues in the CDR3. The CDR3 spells CASSVATLPDTQYF. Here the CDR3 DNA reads TGTGCCAGCAGCGTAGCTACTCTCCCAGATACGCAGTATTTT.

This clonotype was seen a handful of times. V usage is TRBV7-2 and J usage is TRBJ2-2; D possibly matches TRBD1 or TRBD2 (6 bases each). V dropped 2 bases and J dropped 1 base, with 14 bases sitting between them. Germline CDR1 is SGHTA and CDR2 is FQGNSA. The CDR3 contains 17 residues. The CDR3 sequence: CASSLRIGGGNTGELFF. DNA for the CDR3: TGTGCCAGCAGCTTACGTATTGGAGGGGGGAACACCGGGGAGCTGTTTTTT.

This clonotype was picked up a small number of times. CDR3 bases: TGTGCCAGCAGCTTAGGGGCAGGGATCGGGACTAGCGGGAGAATCTCCTACAATGAGCAGTTCTTC. Protein sequence: CASSLGAGIGTSGRISYNEQFF. V gene TRBV11-3 combines with J gene TRBJ2-1; 14 bases match TRBD2. This CDR3 is built from 22 residues. V shed 1 base, J shed 0 bases, and the junction held 14 bases outside the gene matches. Germline V gene lookup returns CDR1 SGHNT and CDR2 YENEEA.

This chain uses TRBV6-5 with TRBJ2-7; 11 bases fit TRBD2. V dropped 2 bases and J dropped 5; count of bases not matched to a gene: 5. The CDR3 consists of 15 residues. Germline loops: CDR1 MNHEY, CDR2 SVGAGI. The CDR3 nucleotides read TGTGCCAGCAGTTACAGACTAGCGGGACGGAACGAGCAGTACTTC. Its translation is CASSYRLAGRNEQYF.